This T cell receptor beta chain comes out of a study of T cell changes during pregnancy in multiple sclerosis. TCRdb's table, derived via immunoSEQ multiplex PCR, lists solely in-frame clones and lacks some. The table has tens of thousands of clones, 91% seen once. V lost 4 bases and J 4 bases, leaving 17 bases between the germline ends. The CDR3 runs to 15 residues. The germline V gene encodes CDR1 LGHNA and CDR2 YSLEER. Here the sequenced sample was peripheral blood, taken after pregnancy. This receptor was identified in a female donor in good health, enrolled as a control in a pregnancy study. The chain links TRBV4-3 to TRBJ2-7, with D maybe TRBD2 (5 bases). CDR3 in DNA: TGCGCCAGCAGCCCCAGACTCTCGAGCGGATACGAGCAGTACTTC. It specifies CASSPRLSSGYEQYF.